This TCR beta chain was retrieved from a study of cytomegalovirus exposure and HLA in healthy donors. At collection, donors were nominally healthy, but unrecorded immune exposures were probable. Study-level findings and limits: A later analysis found that most CMV-associated TCR beta chains appeared HLA-restricted.

Primers included in the PCR were 60 Vbeta and 13 Jbeta primers. Repertoires were generated with immunoSEQ multiplex PCR, while TCRdb's copy carries only in-frame clones and drops some. The sample records more than 200,000 clones, about 84% being singletons. Germline trimming cut 2 bases from V and 2 bases from J; bases unmatched to any gene: 4. The CDR3 sequence is 16 residues long. The V gene's germline CDR1 is SGDLS and CDR2 YYNGEE. Turning to this clone: Its antigen is not identified.

The sequence was obtained from a human donor in good health. The rearrangement uses TRBV9 and TRBJ2-3, with 11 bases identical to TRBD2. Sequenced sample: PBMCs. CDR3 residues: CASSVGGLAATDTQYF. Written as DNA, the CDR3 is TGTGCCAGCAGCGTTGGGGGACTAGCGGCCACAGATACGCAGTATTTT.